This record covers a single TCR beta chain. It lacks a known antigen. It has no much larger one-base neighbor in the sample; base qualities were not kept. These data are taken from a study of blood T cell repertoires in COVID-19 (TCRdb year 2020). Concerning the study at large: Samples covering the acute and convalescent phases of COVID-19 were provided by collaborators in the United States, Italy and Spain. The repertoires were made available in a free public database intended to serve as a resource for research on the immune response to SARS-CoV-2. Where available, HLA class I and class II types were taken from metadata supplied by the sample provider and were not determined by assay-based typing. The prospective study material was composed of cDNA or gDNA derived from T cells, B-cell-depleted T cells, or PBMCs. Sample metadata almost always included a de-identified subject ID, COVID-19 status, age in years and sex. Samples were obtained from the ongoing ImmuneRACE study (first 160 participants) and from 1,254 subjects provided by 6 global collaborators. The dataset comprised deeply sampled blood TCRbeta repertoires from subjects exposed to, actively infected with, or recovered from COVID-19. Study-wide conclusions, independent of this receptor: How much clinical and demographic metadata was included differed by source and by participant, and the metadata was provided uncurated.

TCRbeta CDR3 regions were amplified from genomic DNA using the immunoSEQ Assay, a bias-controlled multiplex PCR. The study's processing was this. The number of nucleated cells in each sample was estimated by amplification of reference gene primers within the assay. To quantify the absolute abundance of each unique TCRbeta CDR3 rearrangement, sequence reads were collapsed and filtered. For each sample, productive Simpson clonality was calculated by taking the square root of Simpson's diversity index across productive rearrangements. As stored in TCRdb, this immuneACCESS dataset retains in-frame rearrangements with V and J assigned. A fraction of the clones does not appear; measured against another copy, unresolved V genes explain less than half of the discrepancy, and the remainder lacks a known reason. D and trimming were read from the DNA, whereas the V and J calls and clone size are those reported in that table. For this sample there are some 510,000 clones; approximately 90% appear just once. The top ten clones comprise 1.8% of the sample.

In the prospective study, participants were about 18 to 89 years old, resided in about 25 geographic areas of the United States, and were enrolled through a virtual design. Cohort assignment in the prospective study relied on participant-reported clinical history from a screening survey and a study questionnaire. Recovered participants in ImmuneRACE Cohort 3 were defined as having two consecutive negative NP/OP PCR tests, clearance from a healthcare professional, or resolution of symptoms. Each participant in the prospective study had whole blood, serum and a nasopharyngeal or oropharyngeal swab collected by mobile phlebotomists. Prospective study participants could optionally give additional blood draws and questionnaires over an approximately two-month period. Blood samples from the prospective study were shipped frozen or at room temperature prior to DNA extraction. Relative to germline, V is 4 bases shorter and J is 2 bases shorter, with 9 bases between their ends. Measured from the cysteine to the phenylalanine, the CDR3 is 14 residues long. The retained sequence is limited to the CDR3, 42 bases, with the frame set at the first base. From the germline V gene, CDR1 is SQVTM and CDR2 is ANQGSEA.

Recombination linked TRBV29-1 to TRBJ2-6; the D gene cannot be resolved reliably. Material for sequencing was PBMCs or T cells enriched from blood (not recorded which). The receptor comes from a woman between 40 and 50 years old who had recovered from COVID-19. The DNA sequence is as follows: TGCAGCGTTGTTCTTAATACTGGGGCCAACGTCCTGACTTTC. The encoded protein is CSVVLNTGANVLTF.